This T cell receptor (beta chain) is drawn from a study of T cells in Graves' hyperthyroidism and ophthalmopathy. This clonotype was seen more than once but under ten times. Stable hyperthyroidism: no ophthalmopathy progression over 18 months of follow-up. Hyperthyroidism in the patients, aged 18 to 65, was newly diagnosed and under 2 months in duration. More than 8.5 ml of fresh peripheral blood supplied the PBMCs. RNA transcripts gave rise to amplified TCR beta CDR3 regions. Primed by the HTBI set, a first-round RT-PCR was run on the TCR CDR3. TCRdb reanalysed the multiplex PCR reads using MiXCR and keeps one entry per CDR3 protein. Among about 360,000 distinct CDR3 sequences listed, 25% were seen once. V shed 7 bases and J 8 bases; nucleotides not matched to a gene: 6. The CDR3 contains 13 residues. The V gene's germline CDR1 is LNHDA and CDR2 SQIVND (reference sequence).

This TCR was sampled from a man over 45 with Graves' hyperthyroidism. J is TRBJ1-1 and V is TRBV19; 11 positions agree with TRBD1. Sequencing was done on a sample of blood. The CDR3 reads CASKDRGPGEAFF. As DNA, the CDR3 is TGTGCCAGTAAGGACAGGGGGCCGGGGGAAGCTTTCTTT.